This T cell receptor (beta chain) is drawn from a study of radiotherapy plus CTLA-4 blockade in lung cancer. Germline loops: CDR1 LGHNA, CDR2 YSLEER. Trimming left V 0 bases short and J 4 bases short, with 11 bases between. This CDR3 is 15 amino acids long. TCRdb's table, derived via immunoSEQ multiplex PCR, lists solely in-frame clones and lacks some. The sample holds tens of thousands of clones, 72% seen once. This clone showed up just once. Its specificity is not known. General observations from the study: Early clonal dynamics of blood T cells, together with interferon-beta, were reported as the best response predictor.

The source is a human donor with non-small cell lung cancer who had stable disease on radiotherapy plus ipilimumab. This rearrangement joins TRBV4-3 to TRBJ2-3; no reliable D call. This sample comprised peripheral blood, obtained from a patient treated with radiotherapy plus ipilimumab. The CDR3 DNA sequence: TGCGCCAGCAGCCAAGATAGTAGCTTTCCAGATACGCAGTATTTT. It codes for CASSQDSSFPDTQYF.